The 13 T cell receptor beta chains given below trace back to one sample, sequenced in a study of OX40 agonist ivuxolimab in advanced cancers. Sequenced by immunoSEQ multiplex PCR; TCRdb stores in-frame clones only, minus some. The table lists some 100,000 clones, roughly four fifths of them singletons. The sequenced sample was CD4+ or CD8+ T cells sorted from blood, obtained in a trial of the OX40 agonist ivuxolimab. The receptors were sampled from an adult with an advanced solid tumor such as melanoma, head and neck, liver or kidney cancer.

The V call is TRBV6-5, the J call TRBJ2-1; 10 nucleotides line up with TRBD1. The V segment lost 5 bases and the J segment 1 base; nucleotides outside the gene matches: 2. Per germline, CDR1 MNHEY and CDR2 SVGAGI. The CDR3 totals 15 residues. CDR3 residues: CASSGQGVSYNEQFF. For the CDR3, the DNA is TGTGCCAGCAGTGGACAGGGGGTATCCTACAATGAGCAGTTCTTC.

The rearrangement links TRBV11-2 to TRBJ2-3; D gene ambiguous. V gave up 1 base and J gave up 4 bases, with 15 bases separating them. The germline gives CDR1 SGHAT, CDR2 FQNNGV. CDR3 size: 16 residues. The CDR3 bases are TGTGCCAGCAGCTTAGTCCCCCTGCCACCCGCAGATACGCAGTATTTT. This codes for CASSLVPLPPADTQYF. Filled out from reference TRBV11-2 and TRBJ2-3, the complete variable domain reads EAGVAQSPRYKIIEKRQSVAFWCNPISGHATLYWYQQILGQGPKLLIQFQNNGVVDDSQLPKDRFSAERLKGVDSTLKIQPAKLEDSAVYLCASSLVPLPPADTQYFGPGTRLTVL.

This sequence joins TRBV5-1 and TRBJ2-5, with D maybe TRBD1 (5 bases). The CDR3 extends over 11 amino acids. Germline V gives CDR1 SGHRS, CDR2 YFSETQ. Trimming removed 5 bases from V and 9 bases from J, with 11 bases in between. CDR3 DNA: TGCGCCAGCAGAGAGGAAGGGGCCCAGTACTTC. Its translation is CASREEGAQYF.

This clone was seen only once. This chain uses TRBV13 with TRBJ2-1, with D unresolved. Germline lookup yields CDR1 PRHDT and CDR2 FYEKMQ (reference sequence). Trimming cost V 5 bases and J 8 bases, with 13 bases left between them. The CDR3 has 13 residues. CDR3 nucleotides: TGTGCCAGCAGCCGTCCGCATATGGATGAGCAGTTCTTC. It is translated as CASSRPHMDEQFF.

As regards this clone: The same CDR3 is also encoded by other DNA sequences in this sample. The chain uses TRBV28 and TRBJ1-2; 7 nucleotides agree with TRBD1. Per the germline V gene, CDR1 is MDHEN and CDR2 is SYDVKM. Germline trimming cut 3 bases from V and 1 base from J; bases unmatched to any gene: 2. CDR3 length: 14 amino acids. CDR3 sequence reads: CASSLGTVNYGYTF. The DNA of the CDR3 is TGTGCCAGCAGTTTGGGGACAGTTAACTATGGCTACACCTTC.

CDR3 amino acids: CASSDYGRGADTQYF. The CDR3 bases are TGTGCCAGCAGTGATTACGGCAGGGGAGCGGATACGCAGTATTTT. This chain connects TRBV2 to TRBJ2-3; a possible D gene is TRBD1 (6 bases). V was cut by 3 bases and J by 6 bases, with 16 bases left in between. The CDR3 consists of 15 residues. CDR1 is SNHLY, CDR2 FYNNEI, per germline.

This clone was recorded once. The chain uses TRBV6-1 and TRBJ2-3; TRBD2 matches 7 bases. Germline lookup yields CDR1 MNHNS and CDR2 SASEGT. The CDR3 runs 14 residues. V trimming: 6 bases; J trimming: 6 bases; junction bases outside the gene matches: 9. Here the CDR3 DNA reads TGTGCCAGCAGAACCGGGACTATTCAGGATACGCAGTATTTT. This codes for CASRTGTIQDTQYF.

V and J are TRBV7-9 and TRBJ2-7, with TRBD2 matching over 11 bases. CDR3 length: 16 residues. Germline trimming cut 1 base from V and 7 bases from J; bases unmatched to any gene: 9. Per the germline V gene, CDR1 is SEHNR and CDR2 is FQNEAQ (reference sequence). The CDR3 nucleotides are TGTGCCAGCAGCTTAGGACTAGCGGGGACCCCGGGGGAGCAGTACTTC. Protein sequence: CASSLGLAGTPGEQYF.

The rearrangement joins TRBV5-6 to TRBJ2-7; weak D call: TRBD1 (5 bases). CDR1 is SGHDT, CDR2 YYEEEE, per germline. V dropped 3 bases and J dropped 7 bases, with 11 bases sitting between them. The CDR3 extends over 12 amino acids. CDR3 bases: TGTGCCAGCAGCTCGCAGGGTTTGGAGCAGTACTTC. Translated, it gives CASSSQGLEQYF.

The chain couples TRBV11-2 to TRBJ2-1; 10 nucleotides align to TRBD2. The CDR3 loop spans 13 amino acids. J was trimmed by 9 bases and V by 7 bases; bases with no gene match: 6. Germline values: CDR1 SGHAT, CDR2 FQNNGV. The CDR3 region has the DNA TGTGCCAGCAACGCTATAGCGGGAGGTGAGCAGTTCTTC. It encodes CASNAIAGGEQFF. Complete variable domain (other parts from reference TRBV11-2 and TRBJ2-1): EAGVAQSPRYKIIEKRQSVAFWCNPISGHATLYWYQQILGQGPKLLIQFQNNGVVDDSQLPKDRFSAERLKGVDSTLKIQPAKLEDSAVYLCASNAIAGGEQFFGPGTRLTVL.

V is TRBV6-6 and J is TRBJ2-1; the match to TRBD2 covers 9 bases. J was trimmed by 7 bases and V by 9 bases; bases with no gene match: 13. The CDR3 loop spans 15 amino acids. CDR1 and CDR2 (germline): MNHNY, SVGAGI (reference sequence). CDR3 protein: CASRVSGSLGNEQFF. The DNA for the CDR3 is TGTGCCAGTCGGGTTAGCGGGAGTTTGGGAAATGAGCAGTTCTTC.

The rearrangement links TRBV6-1 to TRBJ2-7; D remains unclear. The length of the CDR3 is 10 residues. Germline-derived CDR1 and CDR2 are MNHNS and SASEGT. V lost 2 bases, J lost 7 bases, and 3 bases lay in between. DNA for the CDR3: TGTGCCAGCAGTGAATGGGAGCAGTACTTC. Protein sequence: CASSEWEQYF.

The genes are TRBV27 and TRBJ2-7; 7 nucleotides agree with TRBD1. V shed 2 bases, J shed 4 bases, and the junction held 8 bases outside the gene matches. CDR3 size: 15 residues. Per the germline V gene, CDR1 is MNHEY and CDR2 is SMNVEV (reference sequence). The CDR3 is CASSLSSGGGYEQYF. DNA for the CDR3: TGTGCCAGCAGTTTAAGTTCAGGGGGTGGATACGAGCAGTACTTC.